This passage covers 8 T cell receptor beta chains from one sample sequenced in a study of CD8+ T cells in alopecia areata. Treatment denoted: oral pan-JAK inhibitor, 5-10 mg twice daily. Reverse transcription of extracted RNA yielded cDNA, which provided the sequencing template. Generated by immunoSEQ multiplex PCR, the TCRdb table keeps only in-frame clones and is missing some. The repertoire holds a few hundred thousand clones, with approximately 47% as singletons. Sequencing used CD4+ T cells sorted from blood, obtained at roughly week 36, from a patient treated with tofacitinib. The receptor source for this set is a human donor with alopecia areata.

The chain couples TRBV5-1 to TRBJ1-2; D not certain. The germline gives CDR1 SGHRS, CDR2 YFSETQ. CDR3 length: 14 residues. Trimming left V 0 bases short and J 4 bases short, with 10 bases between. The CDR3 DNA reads TGCGCCAGCAGCTTGGAATGGAGTTCCTATGGCTACACCTTC. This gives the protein CASSLEWSSYGYTF.

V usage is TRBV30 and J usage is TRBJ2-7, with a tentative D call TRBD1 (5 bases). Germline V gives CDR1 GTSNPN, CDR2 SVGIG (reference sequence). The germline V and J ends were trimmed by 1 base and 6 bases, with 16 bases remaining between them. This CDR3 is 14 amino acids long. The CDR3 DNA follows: TGTGCCTGGAGTGGGGGCAGGGTTGACTCCGAGCAGTACTTC. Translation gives CAWSGGRVDSEQYF.

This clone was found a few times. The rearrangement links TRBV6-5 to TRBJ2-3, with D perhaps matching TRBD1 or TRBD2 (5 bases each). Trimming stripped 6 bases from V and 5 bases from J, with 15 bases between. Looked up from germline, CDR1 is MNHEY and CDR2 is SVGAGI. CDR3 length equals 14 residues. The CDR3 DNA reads TGTGCCAGCAGAAACAGCAGGGAGCAAGATACGCAGTATTTT. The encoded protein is CASRNSREQDTQYF.

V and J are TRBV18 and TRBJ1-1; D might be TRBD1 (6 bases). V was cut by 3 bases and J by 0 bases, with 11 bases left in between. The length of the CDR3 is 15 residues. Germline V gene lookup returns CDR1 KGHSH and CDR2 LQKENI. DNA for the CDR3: TGTGCCAGCTCACCCGGACAGTTTCTGAACACTGAAGCTTTCTTT. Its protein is CASSPGQFLNTEAFF. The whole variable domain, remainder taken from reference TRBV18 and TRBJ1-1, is NAGVMQNPRHLVRRRGQEARLRCSPMKGHSHVYWYRQLPEEGLKFMVYLQKENIIDESGMPKERFSAEFPKEGPSILRIQQVVRGDSAAYFCASSPGQFLNTEAFFGQGTRLTVV.

In DNA, the CDR3 is TGCGCCAGCAGAGGGGACTGGGGCGAGCAGTACTTC. Translated: CASRGDWGEQYF. The chain employs TRBV5-1 and TRBJ2-7, with D possibly being TRBD2 (6 bases). In germline, CDR1 is SGHRS, CDR2 YFSETQ. Trimming took off 5 bases at V and 6 bases at J, with 12 bases between the two ends. The CDR3 spans 12 residues.

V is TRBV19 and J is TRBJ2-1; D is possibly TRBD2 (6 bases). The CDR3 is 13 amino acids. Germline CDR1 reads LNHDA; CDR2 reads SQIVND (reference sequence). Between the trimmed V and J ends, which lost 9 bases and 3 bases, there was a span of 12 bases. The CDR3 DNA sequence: TGTGCCAGCAGACTAGATCACTACAATGAGCAGTTCTTC. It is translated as CASRLDHYNEQFF.

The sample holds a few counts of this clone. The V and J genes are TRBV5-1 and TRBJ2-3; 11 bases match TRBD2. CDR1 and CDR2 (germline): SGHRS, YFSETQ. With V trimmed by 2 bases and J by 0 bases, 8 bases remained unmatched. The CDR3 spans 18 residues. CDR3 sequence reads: CASSFGLAGGQSTDTQYF. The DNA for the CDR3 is TGCGCCAGCAGCTTCGGGCTAGCGGGAGGCCAAAGCACAGATACGCAGTATTTT. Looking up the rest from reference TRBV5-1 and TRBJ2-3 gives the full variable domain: KAGVTQTPRYLIKTRGQQVTLSCSPISGHRSVSWYQQTPGQGLQFLFEYFSETQRNKGNFPGRFSGRQFSNSRSEMNVSTLELGDSALYLCASSFGLAGGQSTDTQYFGPGTRLTVL.

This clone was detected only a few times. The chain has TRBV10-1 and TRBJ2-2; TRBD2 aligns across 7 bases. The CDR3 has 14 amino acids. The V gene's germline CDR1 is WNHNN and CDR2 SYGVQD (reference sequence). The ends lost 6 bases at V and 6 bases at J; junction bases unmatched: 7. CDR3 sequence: CASSLTSAPGELFF. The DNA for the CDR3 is TGCGCCAGCAGCTTAACTAGCGCTCCCGGGGAGCTGTTTTTT.